The text below deals with one TCR beta chain. Its specific antigen is unknown. The record has no base qualities; no much larger clone is one base away. This entry is derived from a study of blood T cell repertoires in COVID-19 (dated by TCRdb to about 2020). A note on the overall study: The collaborator samples originated in the United States, Italy and Spain and spanned the acute and convalescent phases of COVID-19. The material from the prospective study consisted of cDNA or gDNA derived from T cells, B-cell-depleted T cells, or PBMCs. Deeply sampled blood TCRbeta repertoires from subjects exposed to, actively infected with, or recovered from COVID-19 were included in the dataset. A freely available public database, intended as a resource for researchers studying the immune response to SARS-CoV-2, is where the repertoires were released. The samples were drawn from the first 160 participants of the ongoing ImmuneRACE study and from about 1,200 subjects provided by 6 global collaborators. Sample metadata almost always included a de-identified subject ID, COVID-19 status, age in years and sex. Where HLA class I and class II types were available, the types were taken from metadata supplied by the sample provider, not from assay-based typing. Results and caveats for the whole study, not just this receptor: Clinical and demographic metadata were provided uncurated, with the amount varying by source and participant.

As encoded in the germline V gene, CDR1 is SGHTA while CDR2 is FQGNSA. From V the trimming removes 5 bases and from J it removes 1 base, while the gene matches leave 8 bases of the junction unaccounted for. The CDR3 runs 15 amino acids, cysteine and phenylalanine included. This entry keeps only the CDR3 DNA: 45 bases, framed from base 1. TCRbeta CDR3 regions were amplified from genomic DNA by means of the immunoSEQ Assay, a bias-controlled multiplex PCR. Per the authors' processing: The number of nucleated cells in each sample was estimated from the amplification of reference gene primers within the assay. Sequence reads were collapsed and filtered to measure the absolute abundance of every unique TCRbeta CDR3 rearrangement. For each sample, productive Simpson clonality was calculated as the square root of Simpson's diversity index across productive rearrangements. Not all clones reach the TCRdb copy of this immuneACCESS table, which keeps in-frame sequences only. Checked studies attribute under half of the gap to unresolved V genes and leave the rest unexplained. V and J calls and clone size come straight from that table; D and trimming were deduced from the DNA. The sample table contains more than 250,000 clones; only one count was recorded for more than 80% of them. The ten largest clones represent roughly 6.3% of the sample.

One collaborating source in Seattle enrolled patients during active infection and followed them longitudinally through the course of disease. Each collaborating institution followed its own protocols to collect whole blood in K2EDTA tubes. For TCRbeta analysis, collaborators shipped samples in one of three forms: frozen whole blood, isolated PBMCs, or DNA extracted from either of those sample types. The receptor's source is a woman between 50 and 59 years old with COVID-19, enrolled during active disease. The chain was built from TRBV7-2 and TRBJ2-7; the junction holds 7 bases that match TRBD1. The material sequenced was peripheral blood. The sequenced DNA is TGTGCCAGCAGCCGGGGACAGAGTGAGTCCTACGAGCAGTACTTC. Its coded protein is CASSRGQSESYEQYF.